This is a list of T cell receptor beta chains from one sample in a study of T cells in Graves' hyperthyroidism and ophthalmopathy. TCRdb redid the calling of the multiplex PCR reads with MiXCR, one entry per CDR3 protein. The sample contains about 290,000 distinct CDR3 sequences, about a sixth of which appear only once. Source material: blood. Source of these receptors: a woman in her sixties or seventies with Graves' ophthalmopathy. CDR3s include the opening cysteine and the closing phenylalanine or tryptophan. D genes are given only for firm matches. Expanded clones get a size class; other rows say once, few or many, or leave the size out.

TGTGCCAGTAGGAGAGGCGGCCCTGAAGCTTTCTTT,CASRRGGPEAFF,many,TRBJ1-1,-,TRBV19
TGTGCCAGCTCACCACCACGAATAGCGGGGGGTTCCTACAATGAGCAGTTCTTC,CASSPPRIAGGSYNEQFF,-,TRBJ2-1,TRBD2,TRBV18
TGCAGTGCAGGGGCCGGGACAGAGTACCAAGAGACCCAGTACTTC,CSAGAGTEYQETQYF,few,TRBJ2-5,TRBD1,TRBV20-1
TGTGCCAGCTCACCCAACCAGGGGGTCTACGAGCAGTACTTC,CASSPNQGVYEQYF,many,TRBJ2-7,TRBD1,TRBV18
TGTGCCAGCAGTTCCCCCTACAGGAGCTACGGCTACACCTTC,CASSSPYRSYGYTF,many,TRBJ1-2,-,TRBV6-2/TRBV6-3
TGTGCCAGCAGTGATACGGGACTCGCCTCCGGTACGCAGTATTTT,CASSDTGLASGTQYF,-,TRBJ2-3,-,TRBV25-1
TGCGCCAGCAGTGAGTCTAGGGAAGGTGAAGCTTTCTTT,CASSESREGEAFF,many,TRBJ1-1,-,TRBV10-1
TGCGCCAGCAGCCAAGATTCGTCCGGGTACGAAAAACTGTTTTTT,CASSQDSSGYEKLFF,-,TRBJ1-4,-,TRBV4-3
TGTGCCAGCAGCTTAGAACGGGGTCCCTACGAGCAGTACTTC,CASSLERGPYEQYF,many,TRBJ2-7,-,TRBV7-9
TGTGCCAGCTCGCAGAACAGTGGCGACACTGAAGCTTTCTTT,CASSQNSGDTEAFF,many,TRBJ1-1,-,TRBV18
TGTGCCAGCAGAAGACAGGGGTCCTACGAGCAGTACTTC,CASRRQGSYEQYF,many,TRBJ2-7,TRBD1,TRBV6-1
TGCAGCGCCAGAATGAGGCGCCAGACAGATACGCAGTATTTT,CSARMRRQTDTQYF,few,TRBJ2-3,-,TRBV29-1
TGTGCCAGCAGCCCATTCCTCGCGGGGTCTGGCTACACCTTC,CASSPFLAGSGYTF,-,TRBJ1-2,-,TRBV7-2
TGTGCTAGTGGTTTATCCGGGACCGGGAGAGGCTACACCTTC,CASGLSGTGRGYTF,-,TRBJ1-2,-,TRBV12-5
TGCAGTGCTAGAGAGGGGCCGGTGGATCAGCCCCAGCATTTT,CSAREGPVDQPQHF,many,TRBJ1-5,-,TRBV20-1
TGTGCCAGCAGTTTCCCCGAACCTCCCCGACAGGGTGAACAAGAGACCCAGTACTTC,CASSFPEPPRQGEQETQYF,many,TRBJ2-5,TRBD1,TRBV28
TGTGCCAGCAGCTCCCGATGGACAGAGACTAACTATGGCTACACCTTC,CASSSRWTETNYGYTF,-,TRBJ1-2,-,TRBV5-4
TGTGCCAGCAGTTTTGGGACAGGGTCGGCCGAGCAGTACTTC,CASSFGTGSAEQYF,-,TRBJ2-7,TRBD1,TRBV28
TGTGCCAGCAGCTTAGACGGCAGGGGGTCTAAATCACCCCTCCACTTT,CASSLDGRGSKSPLHF,many,TRBJ1-6,TRBD1,TRBV7-9
TGTGCCAGCAGTTTACCCTCGGTACCTGAAGCTTTCTTT,CASSLPSVPEAFF,many,TRBJ1-1,-,TRBV28
TGCGCCAGCAGCCACCACCCGGACAGTAGGGCCCTAAACACTGAAGCTTTCTTT,CASSHHPDSRALNTEAFF,few,TRBJ1-1,-,TRBV4-1
TGTGCCAGCAGCAAATCGGAACAGGGATCCGAGCAGTACTTC,CASSKSEQGSEQYF,many,TRBJ2-7,-,TRBV7-2
TGTGCCAGCAGCTCAGGGGAGTTCGAGCAGTACTTC,CASSSGEFEQYF,few,TRBJ2-7,-,TRBV5-4
TGCAGTGCTGGAGGAGGTACAGGGACGACCTATGGCTACACCTTC,CSAGGGTGTTYGYTF,-,TRBJ1-2,-,TRBV20-1
TGTGCCAGCAGGTTTGCCCGCCTACGAGCTGAGTGGCAGTACTTC,CASRFARLRAEWQYF,many,TRBJ2-7,-,TRBV6-2/TRBV6-3